These 18 T cell receptor beta chains came from one sample sequenced in a study of OX40 agonist ivuxolimab in advanced cancers. The repertoire was sequenced with immunoSEQ multiplex PCR; TCRdb's copy has only in-frame clones and lacks some. This sample has 92,000 or so clones, with 84% found just once. Source: CD4+ or CD8+ T cells sorted from blood, taken in a trial of the OX40 agonist ivuxolimab. The receptors stem from an adult with an advanced solid tumor such as melanoma, head and neck, liver or kidney cancer.

The rearrangement joins TRBV7-7 to TRBJ2-5; 9 bases are a match to TRBD2. Trimming cost V 4 bases and J 5 bases; bases outside gene matches: 8. The CDR3 is made up of 15 amino acids. The germline gives CDR1 SSHAT, CDR2 FNYEAQ (reference sequence). This chain's CDR3 is CASSYLAGEIETQYF. The CDR3 nucleotides read TGTGCCAGCAGCTACTTAGCGGGAGAGATTGAGACCCAGTACTTC.

This clone was counted a single time. V gene TRBV18 combines with J gene TRBJ2-7; D may match TRBD1 or TRBD2 (5 bases each). Germline V gives CDR1 KGHSH, CDR2 LQKENI. The CDR3 is made up of 15 amino acids. The V end lost 4 bases, the J end lost 0 bases, and 13 bases lay between the germline ends. The CDR3 reads CASSQVPGSSYEQYF. DNA of the CDR3: TGTGCCAGCTCACAGGTTCCAGGGAGCTCCTACGAGCAGTACTTC.

The chain combines TRBV10-2 with TRBJ1-5, with 11 bases aligning to TRBD1. Germline CDR1 reads WSHSY; CDR2 reads SAAADI. V was clipped by 0 bases and J by 5 bases; unmatched bases: 0. The CDR3 has 15 amino acids. The CDR3 sequence: CASSESGQGDQPQHF. The CDR3 DNA sequence: TGCGCCAGCAGTGAGTCGGGACAGGGGGATCAGCCCCAGCATTTT.

This clone was observed once. This chain uses TRBV10-3 with TRBJ2-7; 8 bases are a match to TRBD1. The trim removed 10 bases at V and 2 bases at J, leaving 4 bases unmatched. Germline-derived CDR1 and CDR2 are ENHRY and SYGVKD. The CDR3 contains 12 residues. CDR3 region: CATEGQAYEQYF. CDR3 coding DNA: TGTGCCACCGAGGGACAGGCCTACGAGCAGTACTTC.

The chain couples TRBV7-9 to TRBJ2-5; 7 nucleotides line up with TRBD2. Near its end, the DNA agrees better with TRBJ2-7, so the J call may be wrong. CDR1 is SEHNR, CDR2 FQNEAQ, per germline (reference sequence). The CDR3 contains 16 residues. CDR3 nucleotides: TGTGCCAGCAGCTTAGAGGGACTACGGGACTCCTACGAGCAGTACTTC. Translated: CASSLEGLRDSYEQYF.

The gene calls are TRBV18 and TRBJ1-1; D remains ambiguous. This CDR3 is 14 amino acids long. The germline gives CDR1 KGHSH, CDR2 LQKENI. With 3 bases removed from V and 1 base from J, the gap between germline ends came to 9 bases. CDR3 nucleotide sequence: TGTGCCAGCTCACCGGGGAGGGAGAACACTGAAGCTTTCTTT. The encoded protein is CASSPGRENTEAFF.

The chain couples TRBV5-1 to TRBJ1-3; 7 nucleotides agree with TRBD1. From germline, CDR1 is SGHRS and CDR2 YFSETQ. Trimming removed 0 bases from V and 0 bases from J; junction bases left unmatched: 12. This CDR3 contains 19 residues. The CDR3 spells CASSLASGTALNSGNTIYF. The DNA for the CDR3 is TGCGCCAGCAGCTTGGCGTCCGGGACAGCCTTAAACTCTGGAAACACCATATATTTT.

This clone was found many times. This chain uses TRBV14 with TRBJ1-1, with D uncertain. The germline gives CDR1 SGHDN, CDR2 FVKESK. The V end was cut by 1 base, the J end by 8 bases, with 17 bases between. This CDR3 contains 15 residues. The CDR3 sequence is CASSQVQRDRPEAFF. DNA for the CDR3: TGTGCCAGCAGCCAAGTCCAGAGAGATAGGCCGGAAGCTTTCTTT.

This chain links TRBV7-2 with TRBJ1-3, with a weak D call TRBD1 (6 bases). Germline values: CDR1 SGHTA, CDR2 FQGNSA. This CDR3 is built from 18 residues. With 0 bases removed from V and 4 bases from J, the gap between germline ends came to 19 bases. For the CDR3, the DNA is TGTGCCAGCAGCTTAGCAGGGGGACATTCCCTAGGAGGAAACACCATATATTTT. It translates to CASSLAGGHSLGGNTIYF.

The chain links TRBV2 to TRBJ1-2, with unresolved D. In germline, CDR1 is SNHLY, CDR2 FYNNEI. The germline V and J ends were trimmed by 3 bases and 5 bases, with 7 bases remaining between them. The CDR3 is 12 amino acids. The CDR3 sequence is CASSEGDYGYTF. In DNA form, the CDR3 reads TGTGCCAGCAGTGAGGGAGATTATGGCTACACCTTC.

A single count supports this clone. The CDR3 DNA reads TGTGCCAGTAGTTCCAGGGGCACGGGCGAGCAGTACTTC. Translation: CASSSRGTGEQYF. The J gene is TRBJ2-5, the V gene TRBV19; D may be TRBD1 (6 bases). The J call may be in error: the DNA end matches TRBJ2-7 better. In germline, CDR1 is LNHDA, CDR2 SQIVND (reference sequence). There are 13 residues in the CDR3.

CDR3 region: CAWRETGIGTEAFF. In DNA form, the CDR3 reads TGTGCCTGGAGGGAAACAGGGATCGGCACTGAAGCTTTCTTT. J is TRBJ1-1 and V is TRBV30; possibly TRBD1 for D (6 bases). Looked up from germline, CDR1 is GTSNPN and CDR2 is SVGIG (reference sequence). V dropped 3 bases and J dropped 4 bases, with 15 bases sitting between them. The CDR3 is 14 residues long.

This chain connects TRBV20-1 to TRBJ2-7, with unresolved D. Trimming pared 1 base from V and 5 bases from J, leaving 6 bases between. This CDR3 has 11 amino acids. Germline V lookup: CDR1 DFQATT, CDR2 SNEGSKA (reference sequence). CDR3 loop: CSARATDEQYF. The CDR3 bases are TGCAGTGCTAGAGCCACGGACGAGCAGTACTTC.

The J gene is TRBJ1-1, the V gene TRBV7-2; maybe TRBD1 (6 bases). Germline assignment: CDR1 SGHTA and CDR2 FQGNSA. This CDR3 contains 14 residues. The germline V and J ends were trimmed by 4 bases and 1 base, with 10 bases remaining between them. In nucleotides, the CDR3 is TGTGCCAGCAGCTCTCTACAGGGGAACACTGAAGCTTTCTTT. Amino acid sequence: CASSSLQGNTEAFF. Filled out from reference TRBV7-2 and TRBJ1-1, the complete variable domain reads GAGVSQSPSNKVTEKGKDVELRCDPISGHTALYWYRQSLGQGLEFLIYFQGNSAPDKSGLPSDRFSAERTGGSVSTLTIQRTQQEDSAVYLCASSSLQGNTEAFFGQGTRLTVV.

The DNA of the CDR3 is TGCAGCGTTGGGGGACAGGGAAGAAACGAGCAGTACTTC. This encodes CSVGGQGRNEQYF. The J gene is TRBJ2-7, the V gene TRBV29-1, with 9 bases matching TRBD1. V was pared by 4 bases and J by 5 bases, with 6 bases of the junction left unmatched. In germline, CDR1 is SQVTM, CDR2 ANQGSEA. There are 13 residues in the CDR3.

The V gene is TRBV5-1, the J gene TRBJ2-7; 7 positions agree with TRBD1. From germline, CDR1 is SGHRS and CDR2 YFSETQ. The V and J ends lost 0 bases and 3 bases, in that order; junction bases with no gene match: 6. The CDR3 totals 15 residues. The CDR3 is CASSLGQGIFYEQYF. The DNA of the CDR3 is TGCGCCAGCAGCTTGGGACAGGGAATCTTCTACGAGCAGTACTTC.

This chain links TRBV7-9 with TRBJ2-7; TRBD2 matches at 12 bases. The ends lost 4 bases at V and 0 bases at J; junction bases unmatched: 4. CDR3 size: 16 residues. CDR1 and CDR2 (germline): SEHNR, FQNEAQ (reference sequence). CDR3 amino acids: CASSYGLAGSSYEQYF. The CDR3 DNA reads TGTGCCAGCAGCTATGGACTAGCGGGAAGCTCCTACGAGCAGTACTTC.

V and J are TRBV4-1 and TRBJ1-4; D gene ambiguous. The CDR3 extends over 15 amino acids. Germline CDR1 MGHRA, CDR2 YSYEKL. V was clipped by 1 base and J by 4 bases, with 10 bases between them. Written as DNA, the CDR3 is TGCGCCAGCAGCCAAGGGGTCAGTGATAATGAAAAACTGTTTTTT. This translates into CASSQGVSDNEKLFF.